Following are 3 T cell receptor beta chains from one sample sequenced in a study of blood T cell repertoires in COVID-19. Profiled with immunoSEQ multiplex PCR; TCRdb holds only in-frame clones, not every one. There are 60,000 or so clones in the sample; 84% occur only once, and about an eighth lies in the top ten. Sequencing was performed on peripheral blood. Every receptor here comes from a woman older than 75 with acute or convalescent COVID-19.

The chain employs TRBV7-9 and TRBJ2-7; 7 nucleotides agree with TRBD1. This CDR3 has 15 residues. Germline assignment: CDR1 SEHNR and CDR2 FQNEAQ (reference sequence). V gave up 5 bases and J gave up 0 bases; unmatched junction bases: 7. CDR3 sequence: CASSRGQTSSYEQYF. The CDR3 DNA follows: TGTGCCAGCAGCCGGGGACAGACGAGCTCCTACGAGCAGTACTTC.

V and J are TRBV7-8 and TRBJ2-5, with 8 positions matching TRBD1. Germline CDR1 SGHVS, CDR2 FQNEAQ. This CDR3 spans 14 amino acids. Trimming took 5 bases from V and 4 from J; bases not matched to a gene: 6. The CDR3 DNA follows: TGTGCCAGCAGCATCCGGACAGGGATAGAGACCCAGTACTTC. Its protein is CASSIRTGIETQYF.

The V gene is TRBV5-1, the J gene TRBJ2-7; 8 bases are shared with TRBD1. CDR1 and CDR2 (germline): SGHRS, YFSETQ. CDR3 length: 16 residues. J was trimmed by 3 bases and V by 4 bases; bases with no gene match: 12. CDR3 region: CASSQGQGWALYEQYF. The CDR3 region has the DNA TGCGCCAGCAGCCAAGGACAGGGCTGGGCTCTCTACGAGCAGTACTTC.